The T cell receptor (beta chain) under discussion was sequenced for a study of T cell responses to AZD1222 COVID-19 vaccine (dated by TCRdb to 2020 to 2023). Broadly, across the study: AZD1222 recipients whose second dose came at about 4 weeks and those whose second dose came at about 12 weeks were combined into one group, since spike-specific TCR depth and breadth did not differ between the two schedules. TCR sequencing was performed for about 250 trial participants, of whom around 200 were given two doses of AZD1222 and some 26 were given two doses of MenACWY control vaccine. Trial participants were enrolled by age into 18-55, 56-69 and 70-plus year subgroups, with approximately 150, 30 and 60 TCR-sequenced participants respectively.

In the paper's terms, the time point label means: baseline before first vaccination. Samples from vaccinated people were obtained from the UK trials COV001 and COV002, which included a single-blind randomized controlled phase 2/3 trial of AZD1222 (ChAdOx1 nCoV-19) in healthy adults. For TCRbeta chain sequencing, PBMC samples were collected from trial participants at day 0 and at day 28 after the second dose. Summary of the overall study and its limitations: CD4 TCRs associated with the vaccine covered the entire spike protein, and the dominant responses were in regions 160-218 and 743-854. Because no samples from the day 14 peak response were available, repertoires could be characterized only after the peak T cell response. Reportedly, almost half of the unique spike-specific TCRs recognized epitopes lying outside the regions that are mutated in the B.1.351 and B.1.1.7 variants. Conclusions about previously exposed vaccinees were limited because only a handful of AZD1222 recipients were SARS-CoV-2 seropositive at baseline. Participants were mostly white British and included more females than males, and it was suggested by the authors that clonal diversity may have been underestimated. A significant rise in spike-specific TCR breadth and depth was observed after two AZD1222 doses relative to day 0 and relative to MenACWY recipients. In the small 56-69-year group, the increase in depth fell short of significance, most likely because of low power.

Regarding this clone: The antigen this receptor binds is unknown. Within one base of it there is no much larger clone, and no base qualities were kept.

The cysteine opens and the phenylalanine closes a CDR3 of 12 amino acids. The kept DNA is CDR3 alone, 36 bases in frame from the first base. At the junction V is shortened by 2 bases and J by 4 bases, with 4 bases in between. Looking up the germline V gene yields CDR1 SGHDT and CDR2 YYEEEE. The CDR3 regions of human TCRbeta chains were subjected to immunosequencing. Concerning the study's data processing: TCRs in the repertoires were matched against a reference library of SARS-CoV-2-specific TCRs that had been generated with the MIRA antigen-specificity platform. Breadth meant the fraction of unique TCRs that were SARS-CoV-2-associated, whereas depth meant the fraction of total T cells that were SARS-CoV-2-associated. Using the MIRA data, every spike-specific TCR was mapped to the spike region that the TCR reacted to and assigned to either a CD4 or a CD8 class. Log10-transformed breadth and depth values were compared by one-way ANOVA with Sidak's multiple comparisons tests. The source is immuneACCESS, and TCRdb retained only in-frame sequences with V and J called. Part of the clones is not carried over; for the studies checked, unresolved V genes explain less than half of this, and the remainder is unexplained. Clone size and the V and J calls come from that table; the DNA yielded D and trimming. The sample profile shows some 150,000 clones; approximately 85% of them were found once. The leading ten clones occupy around 8.6% of the sample.

The chain is encoded by TRBV5-6 joined to TRBJ1-3, with the D gene uncertain. This specimen was peripheral blood, taken on day 0 of AZD1222 vaccination. The clonotype was recovered from an adult in good health. The DNA reads as follows: TGTGCCAGCAGCTTCTGGGGAAACACCATATATTTT. This sequence encodes CASSFWGNTIYF.